This T cell receptor beta chain derives from a study of cytomegalovirus exposure and HLA in healthy donors. Study results and limitations: The authors later linked a missense DCLRE1C variant to TCR beta V- and J-gene trimming.

V dropped 0 bases and J dropped 2 bases, with 9 bases sitting between them. CDR3 size: 14 residues. Germline CDR1 and CDR2: SGHRS and YFSETQ. Primers included in the PCR were 60 Vbeta and 13 Jbeta primers. Assay: immunoSEQ multiplex PCR; the TCRdb copy retains only in-frame clones and omits some. This table holds roughly 40,000 clones. Notes on this clone: What it binds is not known.

The specimen sequenced was PBMCs. This TCR came from a male donor in good health and CMV-seronegative. V and J are TRBV5-1 and TRBJ2-7; no reliable D call. CDR3 bases: TGCGCCAGCAGCTTGGTCGGAGTCGCCTACGAGCAGTACTTC. It translates to CASSLVGVAYEQYF.